This section outlines one T cell receptor beta chain sequence together with its context. The junction had 8 bases not matched to a gene; V was cut back by 5 bases and J by 4 bases. The CDR3 runs to 16 residues. These data originate in a study of patients and donors after allogeneic stem cell transplantation. TCRdb itself ran the RT-PCR reads through MiXCR, one entry per CDR3 protein. Here the sample spans 200,000 to 250,000 distinct CDR3 sequences, roughly two fifths being singletons. The rearrangement uses TRBV12-3 or TRBV12-4 and TRBJ2-6; 7 nucleotides line up with TRBD1. This clonotype was sampled from a human donor who was either an allogeneic HSCT recipient or a stem cell or donor lymphocyte infusion donor (not recorded which). It is not recorded whose cells these are; they may come from a transplant donor. The specimen was blood, either unsorted or a sorted T cell fraction (not recorded which). The CDR3 bases are TGTGCCAGCAGTCAATTCGGACAGGACGGGGCCAACGTCCTGACTTTC. Translation gives CASSQFGQDGANVLTF.